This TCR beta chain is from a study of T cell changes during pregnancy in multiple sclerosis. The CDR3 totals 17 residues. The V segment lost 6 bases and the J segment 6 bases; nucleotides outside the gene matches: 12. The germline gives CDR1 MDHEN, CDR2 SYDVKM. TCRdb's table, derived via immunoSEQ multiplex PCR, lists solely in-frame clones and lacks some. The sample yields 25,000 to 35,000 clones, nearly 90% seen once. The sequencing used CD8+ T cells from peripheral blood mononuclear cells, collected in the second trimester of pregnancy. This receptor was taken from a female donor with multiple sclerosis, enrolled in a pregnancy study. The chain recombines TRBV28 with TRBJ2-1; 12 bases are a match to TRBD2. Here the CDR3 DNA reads TGTGCCAGCAGCCCTACTAGCGGGAGGTCCCCATCCAATGAGCAGTTCTTC. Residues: CASSPTSGRSPSNEQFF.